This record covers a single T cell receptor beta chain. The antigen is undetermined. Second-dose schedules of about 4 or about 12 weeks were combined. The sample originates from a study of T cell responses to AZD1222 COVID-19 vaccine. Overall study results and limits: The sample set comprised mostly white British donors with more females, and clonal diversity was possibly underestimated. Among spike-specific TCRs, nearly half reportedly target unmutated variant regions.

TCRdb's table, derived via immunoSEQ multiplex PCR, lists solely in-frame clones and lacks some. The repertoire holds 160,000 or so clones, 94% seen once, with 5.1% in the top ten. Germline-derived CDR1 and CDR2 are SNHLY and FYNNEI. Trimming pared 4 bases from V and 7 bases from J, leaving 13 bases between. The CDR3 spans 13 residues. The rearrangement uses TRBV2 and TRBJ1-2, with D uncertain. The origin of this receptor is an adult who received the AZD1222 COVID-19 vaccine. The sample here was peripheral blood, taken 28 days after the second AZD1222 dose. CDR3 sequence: CASSVEGSPGYTF. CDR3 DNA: TGTGCCAGCAGTGTGGAAGGTTCTCCTGGCTACACCTTC.